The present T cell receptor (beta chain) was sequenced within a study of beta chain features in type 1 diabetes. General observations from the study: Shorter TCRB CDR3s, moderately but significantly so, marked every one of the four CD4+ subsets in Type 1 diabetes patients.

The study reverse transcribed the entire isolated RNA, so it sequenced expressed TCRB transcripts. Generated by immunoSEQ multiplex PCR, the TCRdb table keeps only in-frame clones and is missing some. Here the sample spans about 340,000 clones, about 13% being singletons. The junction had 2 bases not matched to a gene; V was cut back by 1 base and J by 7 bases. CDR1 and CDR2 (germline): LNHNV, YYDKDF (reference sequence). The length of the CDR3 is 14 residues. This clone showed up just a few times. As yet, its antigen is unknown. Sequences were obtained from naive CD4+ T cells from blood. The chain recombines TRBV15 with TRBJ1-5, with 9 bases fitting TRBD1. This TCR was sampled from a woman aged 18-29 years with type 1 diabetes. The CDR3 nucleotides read TGTGCCACCAGCAGAGGGACAGGGGCCCAGCCCCAGCATTTT. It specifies CATSRGTGAQPQHF.